What follows are 19 T cell receptor delta chains derived from one specimen sequenced in a study of gamma-delta T cells after stem cell transplantation. TCRdb used CATT to re-call clones from the RT-PCR reads. Counted here are fewer than 2,000 delta-chain clones, about 21% occurring once; the ten biggest clones make up under 50%. Specimen: gamma-delta T cells. These receptors originate from a human donor. It is not recorded whose cells these are; they may come from a transplant donor.

This clone was counted only a few times. This is likely an artifact of a read error, given a far larger clone one base away. The sample carries other DNA sequences with the same CDR3. The V call is TRDV2, the J call TRDJ3; D may be TRDD3 (5 bases). The CDR3 is made up of 21 amino acids. Looked up from germline, CDR1 is GEAIGNYY and CDR2 is EKD. The DNA of the CDR3 is TGTGCCTGCGACACCGCGGGATCCCGTGGACCGAGCTCCTGGGACACCCGACAGATGTTTTTC. The encoded protein is CACDTAGSRGPSSWDTRQMFF.

The sample holds a few counts of this clone. A read error may explain this, as a much larger clone is one base away. V usage is TRDV2 and J usage is TRDJ1; the match to TRDD3 covers 10 bases. Germline assignment: CDR1 GEAIGNYY and CDR2 EKD. The CDR3 consists of 19 residues. The J segment lost 8 bases and the V segment lost 0 bases, leaving 20 bases of the junction unmatched. CDR3 loop: CACDTGRTGGLPPQEKLIF. Here the CDR3 DNA reads TGTGCCTGTGACACCGGGAGGACTGGGGGATTACCCCCGCAGGAGAAACTCATCTTT.

This clone has just a few counts. Just one base apart from a much larger clone, this may be a read error. The chain uses TRDV2 and TRDJ3; a weak D match, TRDD3 (5 bases). Germline CDR1 reads GEAIGNYY; CDR2 reads EKD. The CDR3 consists of 18 residues. The CDR3 nucleotides are TGTGCCTGTGACACCGCGGGACCCCGCTCCTGGGACACCCGACAGTTGTTTTTC. Protein sequence: CACDTAGPRSWDTRQLFF.

There are a few counts of this clone. The chain carries TRDV2 and TRDJ1, with 9 bases matching TRDD3. The J segment lost 0 bases and the V segment lost 1 base, leaving 17 bases of the junction unmatched. The CDR3 is made up of 20 amino acids. Germline assignment: CDR1 GEAIGNYY and CDR2 EKD. CDR3 nucleotides: TGTGCCTGTGACACGGTTACTGGGGGACAAACCTTTATGTACACCGATAAACTCATCTTT. This encodes CACDTVTGGQTFMYTDKLIF.

In regard to this clone: TCRdb lists the protein of a much larger clone for this DNA, which differs at residue 3, so this is likely a read error; the protein given here is translated from the DNA itself. This sequence joins TRDV2 and TRDJ3; D might be TRDD3 (5 bases). Germline CDR1 GEAIGNYY, CDR2 EKD. This CDR3 has 21 amino acids. The CDR3 coding sequence is TGTGCCAGTGACACCGCGGGATCCCGTGGACCGAGCTCCTGGGACACCCGACAGATGTTTTTC. It translates to CASDTAGSRGPSSWDTRQMFF.

This clone was recorded a few times. A far more abundant clone sits one base away, making this likely a read error. The rearrangement links TRDV2 to TRDJ1, with no clear D. Germline V gives CDR1 GEAIGNYY, CDR2 EKD. V lost 3 bases and J lost 5, with 21 bases in between. This CDR3 is built from 16 residues. The CDR3 nucleotides are TGTGCCTGTGACCCCATTGAGGGGTGGTTTGTAGATAAACTCATCTTT. It yields the protein CACDPIEGWFVDKLIF.

A few counts support this clone. A much larger clone sits a single nucleotide away, making a read error possible. The chain is built from TRDV2 and TRDJ2; D is unresolved. V gave up 0 bases and J gave up 7 bases, with 11 bases separating them. Germline-derived CDR1 and CDR2 are GEAIGNYY and EKD. The CDR3 is 14 amino acids. The CDR3 spells CACDTVSGKAQLFF. The CDR3 DNA reads TGTGCCTGTGACACCGTTAGCGGAAAAGCACAACTCTTCTTT.

This clone occurred a few times. A read error may explain this, as a much larger clone is one base away. Other DNA sequences in the sample encode the same CDR3. The rearrangement joins TRDV2 to TRDJ1; TRDD3 aligns across 8 bases. The germline CDR1 and CDR2 sequences are GEAIGNYY and EKD. Unmatched junction bases numbered 11, after V lost 9 bases and J lost 0 bases. The CDR3 consists of 15 residues. The CDR3 region is CALHPLGDHTDKLIF. The CDR3 coding sequence is TGTGCCCTTCACCCCCTGGGGGACCACACCGATAAACTCATCTTT.

By share of the sample, this clone is large. The chain recombines TRDV2 with TRDJ1; 10 nucleotides align to TRDD3. Germline V gene lookup returns CDR1 GEAIGNYY and CDR2 EKD. CDR3 length: 19 residues. J gave up 8 bases and V 0 bases, and 20 bases lay outside the gene matches. For the CDR3, the DNA is TGTGCCTGTGACACCGTGAGGACTGGGGGATTACCCCCGCAGGAGAAACTCATCTTT. Translating it yields CACDTVRTGGLPPQEKLIF.

The chain carries TRDV2 and TRDJ3; D gene ambiguous. Germline V lookup: CDR1 GEAIGNYY, CDR2 EKD. V was pared by 3 bases and J by 15 bases, with 17 bases between. The CDR3 is 14 residues long. Here the CDR3 DNA reads TGTGCCTGTGACCCCGTACTAGACCCCCTACAGATGTTTTTC. Translation gives CACDPVLDPLQMFF.

J is TRDJ1 and V is TRDV2; 7 bases fit TRDD3. The CDR3 has 17 residues. The V gene end was trimmed by 2 bases and the J gene end by 0 bases; junction bases not matched to a gene: 11. Germline V gene lookup returns CDR1 GEAIGNYY and CDR2 EKD. The CDR3 is CACDNLGAPENTDKLIF. The DNA for the CDR3 is TGTGCCTGTGACAACCTGGGGGCTCCCGAGAACACCGATAAACTCATCTTT.

Judged by abundance, this clone is large. Additional DNA sequences in this sample encode the identical CDR3. The chain employs TRDV2 and TRDJ1; 7 bases fit TRDD3. With V trimmed by 3 bases and J by 0 bases, 9 bases remained unmatched. Germline values: CDR1 GEAIGNYY, CDR2 EKD. This CDR3 is 16 amino acids long. This chain's CDR3 is CACDPLGTPYTDKLIF. The CDR3 region has the DNA TGTGCCTGTGACCCACTGGGGACACCATACACCGATAAACTCATCTTT.

This clone was counted between two and nine times. The rearrangement links TRDV2 to TRDJ1; 8 bases are shared with TRDD3. V shed 3 bases, J shed 0 bases, and the junction held 17 bases outside the gene matches. Germline V lookup: CDR1 GEAIGNYY, CDR2 EKD. The CDR3 sequence is 19 residues long. This CDR3 reads CACDAPDWGLPEYTDKLIF. The CDR3 DNA reads TGTGCCTGTGACGCCCCTGACTGGGGGCTACCAGAGTACACCGATAAACTCATCTTT.

This clone is labeled as hyperexpanded (1% or more). Other nucleotide sequences in the sample specify the same CDR3. The gene calls are TRDV1 and TRDJ1, with a weak D call TRDD3 (6 bases). Trimming took off 4 bases at V and 0 bases at J, with 33 bases between the two ends. Germline V gene sequence: CDR1 TSWWSYY, CDR2 QGS. The CDR3 extends over 22 amino acids. The CDR3 DNA reads as TGTGCTCTTGGGGCCCGCAGATTGTTCCCTCAAAACACGCGGGGATACACCGATAAACTCATCTTT. Amino acid sequence: CALGARRLFPQNTRGYTDKLIF.

On this clone: Being one base from a much bigger clone, this may be a read error. The V gene is TRDV2, the J gene TRDJ1; TRDD3 matches 7 bases. This CDR3 is built from 14 residues. The V gene's germline CDR1 is GEAIGNYY and CDR2 EKD. Trimming removed 3 bases from V and 4 bases from J; junction bases left unmatched: 7. The CDR3 reads CACDSLGVNDKLIF. CDR3 sequence (DNA): TGTGCCTGTGACTCTCTGGGGGTTAACGATAAACTCATCTTT.

Regarding this clone: A much larger clone differs by one base, so this may be a read error. The rearrangement links TRDV2 to TRDJ1, with D unresolved. CDR1 GEAIGNYY and CDR2 EKD come from the germline V gene. The ends were cut back, 0 bases at V and 0 bases at J, with 7 bases in the middle. The CDR3 extends over 14 amino acids. CDR3 region: CACDTGLHTDKLIF. CDR3 nucleotides: TGTGCCTGTGACACCGGGCTTCACACCGATAAACTCATCTTT.

There are a few counts of this clone. The chain is built from TRDV3 and TRDJ1; D might be TRDD2 (5 bases). The ends were cut back, 1 base at V and 3 bases at J, with 33 bases in the middle. This CDR3 is 20 amino acids long. Per germline, CDR1 TVYSNPD and CDR2 GDNSRS (reference sequence). CDR3 in amino acids: CAFTTPSSPTGELESDKLIF. The CDR3 nucleotides are TGTGCCTTTACCACCCCTTCTTCGCCGACGGGTGAATTAGAATCCGATAAACTCATCTTT.

By sample share, this clone is large. For the CDR3, the DNA is TGTGCCTGTGACACTATGGGTTCCACCGATAAACTCATCTTT. Amino acids: CACDTMGSTDKLIF. V usage is TRDV2 and J usage is TRDJ1; D is unresolved. Germline CDR1 and CDR2: GEAIGNYY and EKD. Between the trimmed V and J ends, which lost 1 base and 1 base, there was a span of 9 bases. The CDR3 has 14 residues.

Note on this clone: A far larger clone is one base from this, pointing to a likely read error. Other DNA variants within this sample encode the same CDR3. V gene TRDV2 combines with J gene TRDJ1; weak D call: TRDD3 (5 bases). The germline gives CDR1 GEAIGNYY, CDR2 EKD. V was clipped by 3 bases and J by 8 bases, with 21 bases between them. This CDR3 is built from 15 residues. The CDR3 is CACDPILNTGSKLIF. Written as DNA, the CDR3 is TGTGCCTGTGACCCCATATTGAATACGGGGTCGAAACTCATCTTT.